This T cell receptor (beta chain) was identified in a study of T cells in Graves' hyperthyroidism and ophthalmopathy. The CDR3 regions of TCR beta were amplified from RNA transcripts. HTBI primers were the set used in a first-round RT-PCR of the TCR CDR3. TCRdb re-derived calls from the multiplex PCR reads in MiXCR, one entry per CDR3 protein. The sample lists fewer than 600,000 distinct CDR3 sequences, around 13% occurring once. Hyperthyroidism in the patients, aged 18 to 65, was newly diagnosed and under 2 months in duration. The CDR3 length is 16 residues. Trimming cost V 0 bases and J 2 bases; bases outside gene matches: 5. The germline gives CDR1 MGHRA, CDR2 YSYEKL. This clonotype was seen only a few times.

V is TRBV4-1 and J is TRBJ2-7, with 9 bases identical to TRBD2. This TCR came from a woman aged 40 to 50 with Graves' hyperthyroidism. Sequencing used blood. The CDR3 here is CASSQDSSGITYEQYF. The CDR3 coding sequence is TGCGCCAGCAGCCAAGATTCTAGCGGGATAACCTACGAGCAGTACTTC.